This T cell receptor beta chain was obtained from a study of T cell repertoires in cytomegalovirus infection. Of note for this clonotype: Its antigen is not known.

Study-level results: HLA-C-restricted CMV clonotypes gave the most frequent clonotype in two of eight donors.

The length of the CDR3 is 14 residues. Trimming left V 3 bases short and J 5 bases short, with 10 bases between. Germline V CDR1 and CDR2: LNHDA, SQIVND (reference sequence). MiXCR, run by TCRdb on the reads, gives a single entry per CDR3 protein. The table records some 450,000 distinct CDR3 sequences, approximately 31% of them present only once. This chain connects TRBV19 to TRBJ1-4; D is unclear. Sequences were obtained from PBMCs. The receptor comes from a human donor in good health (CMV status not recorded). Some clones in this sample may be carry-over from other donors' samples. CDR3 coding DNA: TGTGCCAGTAGTATCGGAAAGATCAATGAAAAACTGTTTTTT. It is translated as CASSIGKINEKLFF.